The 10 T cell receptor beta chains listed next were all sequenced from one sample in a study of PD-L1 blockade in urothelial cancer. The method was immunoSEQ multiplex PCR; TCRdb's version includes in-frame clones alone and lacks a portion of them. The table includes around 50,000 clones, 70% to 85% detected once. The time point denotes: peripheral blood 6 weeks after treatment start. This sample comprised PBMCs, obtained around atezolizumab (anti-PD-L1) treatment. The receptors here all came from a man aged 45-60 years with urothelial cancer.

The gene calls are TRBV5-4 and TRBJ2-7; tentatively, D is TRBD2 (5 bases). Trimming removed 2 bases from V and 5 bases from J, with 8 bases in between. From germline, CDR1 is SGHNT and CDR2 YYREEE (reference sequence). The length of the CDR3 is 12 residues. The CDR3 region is CASSFGGHEQYF. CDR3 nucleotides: TGTGCCAGCAGCTTCGGCGGGCACGAGCAGTACTTC.

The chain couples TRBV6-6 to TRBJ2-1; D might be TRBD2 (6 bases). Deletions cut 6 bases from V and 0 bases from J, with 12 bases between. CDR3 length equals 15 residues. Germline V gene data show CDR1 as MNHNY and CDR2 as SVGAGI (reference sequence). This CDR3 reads CASSDGGSSYNEQFF. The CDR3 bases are TGTGCCAGCAGCGACGGGGGAAGCTCCTACAATGAGCAGTTCTTC.

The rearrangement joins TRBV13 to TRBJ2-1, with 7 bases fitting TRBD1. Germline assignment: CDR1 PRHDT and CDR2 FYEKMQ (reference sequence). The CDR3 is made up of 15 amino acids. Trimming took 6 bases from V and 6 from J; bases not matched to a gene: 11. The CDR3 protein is CASRYRPGQINEQFF. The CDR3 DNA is TGTGCCAGCAGATACCGCCCGGGACAGATCAATGAGCAGTTCTTC.

CDR3 protein: CASSYSSVFSTDTQYF. The CDR3 DNA follows: TGTGCCAGCAGTTACTCTTCGGTATTTTCCACAGATACGCAGTATTTT. The chain is built from TRBV6-5 and TRBJ2-3, with D unclear. The CDR3 consists of 16 residues. V was clipped by 0 bases and J by 2 bases, with 12 bases between them. Germline V lookup: CDR1 MNHEY, CDR2 SVGAGI.

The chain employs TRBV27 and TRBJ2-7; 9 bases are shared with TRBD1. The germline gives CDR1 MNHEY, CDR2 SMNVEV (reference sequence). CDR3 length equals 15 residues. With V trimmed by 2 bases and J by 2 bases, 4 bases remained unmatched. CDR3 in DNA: TGTGCCAGCAGTTTAATCTGGGACAGGGCCTACGAGCAGTACTTC. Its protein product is CASSLIWDRAYEQYF.

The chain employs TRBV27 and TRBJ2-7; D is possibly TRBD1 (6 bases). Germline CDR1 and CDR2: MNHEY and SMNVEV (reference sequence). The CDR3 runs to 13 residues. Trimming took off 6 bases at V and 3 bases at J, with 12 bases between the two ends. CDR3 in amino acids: CASSPGTHYEQYF. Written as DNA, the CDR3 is TGTGCCAGCAGCCCCGGGACACACTACGAGCAGTACTTC.

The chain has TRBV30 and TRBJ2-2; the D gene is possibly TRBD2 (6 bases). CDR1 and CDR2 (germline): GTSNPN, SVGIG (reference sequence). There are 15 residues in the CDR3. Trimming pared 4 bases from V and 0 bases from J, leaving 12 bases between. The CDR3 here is CAWNTGLSNTGELFF. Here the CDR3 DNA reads TGTGCCTGGAATACGGGACTCTCGAACACCGGGGAGCTGTTTTTT.

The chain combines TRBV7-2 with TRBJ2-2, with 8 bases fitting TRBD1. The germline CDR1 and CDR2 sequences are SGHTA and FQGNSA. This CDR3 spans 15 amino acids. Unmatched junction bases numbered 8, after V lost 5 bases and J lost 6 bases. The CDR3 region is CASSQDRVTAGELFF. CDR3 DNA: TGTGCCAGCAGCCAGGACAGGGTCACGGCCGGGGAGCTGTTTTTT.

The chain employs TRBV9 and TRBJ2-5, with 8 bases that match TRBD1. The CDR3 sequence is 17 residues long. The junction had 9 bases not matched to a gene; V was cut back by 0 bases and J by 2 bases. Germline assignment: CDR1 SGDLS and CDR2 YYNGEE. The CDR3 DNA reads TGTGCCAGCAGCGTAGCACTCCAGACAGGGGAACAAGAGACCCAGTACTTC. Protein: CASSVALQTGEQETQYF.

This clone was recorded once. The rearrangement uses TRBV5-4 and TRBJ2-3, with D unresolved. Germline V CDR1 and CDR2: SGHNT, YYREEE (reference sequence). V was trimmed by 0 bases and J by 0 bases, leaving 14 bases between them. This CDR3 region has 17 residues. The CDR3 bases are TGTGCCAGCAGCTTGGCCACTCGCGTGTCTAGCACAGATACGCAGTATTTT. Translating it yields CASSLATRVSSTDTQYF.